This TCR beta chain was documented in a study of blood T cell repertoires in COVID-19. For the study at large: Collection of acute and convalescent COVID-19 samples took place in the United States, Italy and Spain. PBMCs, B-cell-depleted T cells, or T cells provided the cDNA or gDNA that made up the material.

Germline assignment: CDR1 LNHDA and CDR2 SQIVND (reference sequence). The CDR3 contains 16 residues. V shed 5 bases, J shed 0 bases, and the junction held 7 bases outside the gene matches. As processed by the authors: Nucleated cell number was recorded as an estimate derived from reference gene primer amplification. Assay used: immunoSEQ multiplex PCR; TCRdb lists only in-frame clones, some missing. V, J and clone size were drawn from that table, and D and trimming were deduced from the DNA. Among approximately 83,000 clones listed, around 90% were seen once. The gene calls are TRBV19 and TRBJ1-5; TRBD1 matches at 7 bases. This clonotype was obtained from a man aged 70-80 years with acute or convalescent COVID-19. Sequenced input: peripheral blood. The CDR3 DNA follows: TGTGCCAGTAGTTTTAGGGACAGCTATAGCAATCAGCCCCAGCATTTT. Encoded protein: CASSFRDSYSNQPQHF.